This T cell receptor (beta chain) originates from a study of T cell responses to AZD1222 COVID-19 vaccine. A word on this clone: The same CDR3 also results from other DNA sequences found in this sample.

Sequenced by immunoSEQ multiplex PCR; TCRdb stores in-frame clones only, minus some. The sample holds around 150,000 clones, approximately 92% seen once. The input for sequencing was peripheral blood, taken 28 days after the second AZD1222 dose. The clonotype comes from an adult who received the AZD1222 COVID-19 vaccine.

The CDR3 DNA sequence: TGTGCCAGCTCACCCACGGGGAACACTGAAGCTTTCTTT. Translating it yields CASSPTGNTEAFF. This chain links TRBV18 with TRBJ1-1; no clear D. Trimming pared 3 bases from V and 1 base from J, leaving 6 bases between. Germline loops: CDR1 KGHSH, CDR2 LQKENI. The CDR3 spans 13 residues. Full variable domain (missing parts from reference TRBV18 and TRBJ1-1): NAGVMQNPRHLVRRRGQEARLRCSPMKGHSHVYWYRQLPEEGLKFMVYLQKENIIDESGMPKERFSAEFPKEGPSILRIQQVVRGDSAAYFCASSPTGNTEAFFGQGTRLTVV.